The clone carrying this T cell receptor beta chain was recorded a few times. These data come from a study of technical replicates of blood from four donors. The CDR3 loop spans 14 amino acids. Germline lookup yields CDR1 SGHTA and CDR2 FQGNSA. The V and J ends lost 1 base and 4 bases respectively, with 10 bases between them. Data came from immunoSEQ multiplex PCR; TCRdb stores just in-frame clones and leaves some out. The profile shows tens of thousands of clones, just under 90% of them singletons. This chain uses TRBV7-2 with TRBJ1-2; D possibly corresponds to TRBD1 (6 bases). Sequences were obtained from PBMCs. The source of this sequence is a human donor in good health. Some clones in this sample may be carry-over from other donors' samples. The CDR3 region is CASSLVRGAYGYTF. DNA for the CDR3: TGTGCCAGCAGCTTAGTTCGGGGGGCCTATGGCTACACCTTC.